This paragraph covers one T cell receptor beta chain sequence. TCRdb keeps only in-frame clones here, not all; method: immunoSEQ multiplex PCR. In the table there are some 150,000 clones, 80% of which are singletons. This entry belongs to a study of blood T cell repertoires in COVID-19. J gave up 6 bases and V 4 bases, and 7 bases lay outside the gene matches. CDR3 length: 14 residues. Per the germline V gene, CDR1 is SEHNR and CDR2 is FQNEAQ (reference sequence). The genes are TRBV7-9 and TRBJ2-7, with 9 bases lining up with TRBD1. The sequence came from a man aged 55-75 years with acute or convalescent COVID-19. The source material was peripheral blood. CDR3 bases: TGTGCCAGCAGCTCCCGGACAGGGGTCCGCGAGCAGTACTTC. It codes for CASSSRTGVREQYF.